The 5 T cell receptor beta chains below were found in one sample sequenced in a study of shared clonotypes between healthy human individuals. Repertoires were generated with immunoSEQ multiplex PCR, while TCRdb's copy carries only in-frame clones and drops some. The sample has millions of clones, approximately 94% seen once; the top ten hold more than 0.95%. Terminally differentiated effector memory CD45RA+ cells were left out of the naive CD8 fraction, which was CD45RO-negative and positively selected for CCR7. The specimen sequenced was naive CD8+ T cells sorted from blood. These receptors were collected from a man aged 18 to 30 in good health.

Notes on this clone: Other nucleotide sequences from this sample produce the same CDR3. The J gene is TRBJ2-5, the V gene TRBV13; 9 positions match TRBD2. The V and J ends lost 2 bases and 5 bases, in that order; junction bases with no gene match: 6. This CDR3 has 15 residues. Germline V gene data show CDR1 as PRHDT and CDR2 as FYEKMQ (reference sequence). DNA of the CDR3: TGTGCCAGCAGCTTACGAACTAGCGGGCGGGAGACCCAGTACTTC. It yields the protein CASSLRTSGRETQYF.

V is TRBV13 and J is TRBJ2-7; 8 bases line up with TRBD2. J lost 1 base, V lost 1 base, and 6 bases had no gene match. Germline V CDR1 and CDR2: PRHDT, FYEKMQ (reference sequence). This CDR3 has 16 amino acids. DNA for the CDR3: TGTGCCAGCAGCTTAGCGGGGGGGCCTGGGTCCTACGAGCAGTACTTC. This translates into CASSLAGGPGSYEQYF.

The gene calls are TRBV4-3 and TRBJ2-7; 7 nucleotides align to TRBD1. This CDR3 has 19 residues. J was trimmed by 0 bases and V by 0 bases; bases with no gene match: 14. Germline V CDR1 and CDR2: LGHNA, YSLEER. CDR3 nucleotide sequence: TGCGCCAGCAGCCAAGATGCCCCCAGAACAGGGGCGAGCTCCTACGAGCAGTACTTC. This sequence encodes CASSQDAPRTGASSYEQYF.

The gene calls are TRBV6-5 and TRBJ1-2; 9 bases line up with TRBD1. V lost 1 base to trimming and J lost 5 bases; unmatched junction nucleotides: 5. This CDR3 region has 15 residues. Germline assignment: CDR1 MNHEY and CDR2 SVGAGI. The CDR3 spells CASSYLTGGLYGYTF. The DNA of the CDR3 is TGTGCCAGCAGTTACTTAACAGGGGGCTTGTATGGCTACACCTTC.

The V call is TRBV5-1, the J call TRBJ2-7, with TRBD1 as a possible D gene (5 bases). CDR1 SGHRS and CDR2 YFSETQ come from the germline V gene. The V end was cut by 0 bases, the J end by 0 bases, with 10 bases between. The CDR3 is made up of 15 amino acids. Here the CDR3 reads CASSLEVGDSYEQYF. DNA of the CDR3: TGCGCCAGCAGCTTGGAGGTAGGGGACTCCTACGAGCAGTACTTC.